This TCR beta chain derives from a study of metastatic and nonmetastatic thyroid tumors (dated by TCRdb to the early 2020s). In terms of the full investigation: For patients with malignant and with benign thyroid disease, the researchers compared repertoires between peripheral blood samples and tumor or nodule tissue samples. Broad study findings and their caveats: In both blood and tumor samples, malignant tumors were reported to have significantly higher TCR beta diversity than benign nodules.

V and J are trimmed by 6 bases and 5 bases, and the gene matches miss 7 bases of the junction. The CDR3 runs 15 residues from the cysteine to the phenylalanine. Left in the record is the CDR3 DNA by itself, 45 bases read in frame from the first base. Library creation used PCR. The run used an Illumina HiSeq 4000. The TCR beta-chain CDR3 region of each patient was profiled by high-throughput sequencing. The original pipeline was this. Drawing on CDR3 differences between clinicopathological groups, the researchers built a classifier meant to tell apart patients with distant-metastatic papillary thyroid cancer. The Shannon index was used to assess repertoire diversity, and the Morisita-Horn index was used to assess tumor-blood repertoire similarity. TCRdb redid the processing of the public reads, applying fastp at Q25 and MiXCR, and retained in-frame beta chains. TCRdb's processing, not the study's, gives the V and J calls here. The table for this sample lists fewer than 15,000 clones; less than 30% of them were counted only once. The top ten clones comprise roughly 3.9% of the sample.

None of the patients had been given any treatment before thyroid surgery. The study retrospectively analysed patient clinical samples collected from about 2011 to 2018 using T-cell receptor beta sequencing. This clone counts as medium-sized (0.01 to 0.1%). What antigen it recognizes has not been identified. The input lacks base qualities; no much larger clone sits a single base away. This receptor chain uses TRBV12-3 or TRBV12-4 and TRBJ1-4; TRBD1 fits 9 bases in the junction. Sample: blood. The receptor was isolated from a female donor with papillary thyroid cancer or a benign thyroid nodule (not recorded which). Some clones in this sample may be carry-over from other donors' samples. The CDR3 reads as follows: CASSRLGTGNEKLFF. The base sequence is TGTGCCAGCAGCCGTCTTGGGACAGGGAATGAAAAACTGTTTTTT.